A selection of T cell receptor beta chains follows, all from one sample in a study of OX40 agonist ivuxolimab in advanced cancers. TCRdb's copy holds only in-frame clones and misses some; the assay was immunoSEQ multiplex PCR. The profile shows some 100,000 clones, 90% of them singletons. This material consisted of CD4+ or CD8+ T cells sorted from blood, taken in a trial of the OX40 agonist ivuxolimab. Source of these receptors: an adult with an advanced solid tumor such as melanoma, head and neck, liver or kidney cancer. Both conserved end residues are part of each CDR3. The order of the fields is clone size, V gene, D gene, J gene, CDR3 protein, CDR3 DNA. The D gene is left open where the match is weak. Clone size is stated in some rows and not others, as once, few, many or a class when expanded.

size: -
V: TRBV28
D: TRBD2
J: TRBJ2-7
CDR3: CASSLYPAGSYEQYF
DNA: TGTGCCAGCAGTTTATATCCAGCGGGGTCCTACGAGCAGTACTTC

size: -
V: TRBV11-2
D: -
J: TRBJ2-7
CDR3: CASSLDQEGAYEQYF
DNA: TGTGCCAGCAGCTTAGATCAGGAGGGGGCCTACGAGCAGTACTTC

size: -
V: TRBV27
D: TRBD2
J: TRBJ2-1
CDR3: CASSLQREGPYNEQFF
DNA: TGTGCCAGCAGTTTACAGCGGGAGGGGCCTTACAATGAGCAGTTCTTC

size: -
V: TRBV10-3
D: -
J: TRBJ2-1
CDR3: CAISEMTRTREQFF
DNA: TGTGCCATCAGTGAAATGACTAGAACAAGGGAGCAGTTCTTC

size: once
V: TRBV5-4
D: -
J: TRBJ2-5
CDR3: CASSLGGGSSQETQYF
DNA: TGTGCCAGCAGCTTGGGTGGAGGGAGCTCCCAAGAGACCCAGTACTTC

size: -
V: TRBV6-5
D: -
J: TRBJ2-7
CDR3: CASSYARGSYEQYF
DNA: TGTGCCAGCAGTTACGCCCGGGGGTCCTACGAGCAGTACTTC

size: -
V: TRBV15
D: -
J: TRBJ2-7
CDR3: CATSRGGDLYEQYF
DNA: TGTGCCACCAGCAGAGGAGGGGACCTCTACGAGCAGTACTTC

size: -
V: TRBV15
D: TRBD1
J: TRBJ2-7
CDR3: CATSTNRGYEQYF
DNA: TGTGCCACCAGCACTAACAGGGGCTACGAGCAGTACTTC

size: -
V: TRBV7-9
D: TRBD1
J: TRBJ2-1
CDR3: CASSLEQGVEQFF
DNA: TGTGCCAGCAGCTTAGAACAGGGGGTTGAGCAGTTCTTC

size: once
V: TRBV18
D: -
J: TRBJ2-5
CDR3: CASSPLNGDEQYF
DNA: TGTGCCAGCTCACCACTTAATGGGGATGAGCAGTACTTC

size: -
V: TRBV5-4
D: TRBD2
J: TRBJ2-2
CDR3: CASRKREAGELFF
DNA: TGTGCCAGCCGGAAGCGGGAAGCCGGGGAGCTGTTTTTT

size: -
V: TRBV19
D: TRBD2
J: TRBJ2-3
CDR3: CASSIGLAGGSTDTQYF
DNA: TGTGCCAGTAGTATCGGACTAGCGGGAGGAAGCACAGATACGCAGTATTTT

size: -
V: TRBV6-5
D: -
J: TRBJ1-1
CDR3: CASSLGDTRNTEAFF
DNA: TGTGCCAGCAGTCTGGGTGACACACGAAACACTGAAGCTTTCTTT

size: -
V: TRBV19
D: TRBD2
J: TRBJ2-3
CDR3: CASSINIIAGRSDTQYF
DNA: TGTGCCAGTAGTATAAATATAATAGCGGGAAGGTCAGATACGCAGTATTTT

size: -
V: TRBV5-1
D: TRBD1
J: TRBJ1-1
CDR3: CASSLQAQGAGTEAFF
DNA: TGCGCCAGCAGCTTACAGGCCCAGGGGGCCGGCACTGAAGCTTTCTTT

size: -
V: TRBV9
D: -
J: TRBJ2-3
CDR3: CASSVDVGRNTDTQYF
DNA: TGTGCCAGCAGCGTAGACGTCGGCAGAAACACAGATACGCAGTATTTT

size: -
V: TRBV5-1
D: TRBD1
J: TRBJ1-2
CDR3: CASSLGTGTISYTF
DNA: TGCGCCAGCAGCTTGGGGACAGGGACGATTAGCTACACCTTC

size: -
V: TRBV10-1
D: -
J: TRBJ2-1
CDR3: CASRGLYNEQFF
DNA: TGCGCCAGCAGGGGGCTATACAATGAGCAGTTCTTC

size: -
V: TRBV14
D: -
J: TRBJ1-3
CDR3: CASSQVAGNTIYF
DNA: TGTGCCAGCAGCCAAGTCGCCGGAAACACCATATATTTT

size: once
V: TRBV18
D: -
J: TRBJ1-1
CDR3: CASSPLENTEAFF
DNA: TGTGCCAGCTCACCTTTAGAGAACACTGAAGCTTTCTTT

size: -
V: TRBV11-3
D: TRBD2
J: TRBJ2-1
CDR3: CASSPGTSLYNEQFF
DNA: TGTGCCAGCAGCCCTGGGACTAGCCTGTACAATGAGCAGTTCTTC

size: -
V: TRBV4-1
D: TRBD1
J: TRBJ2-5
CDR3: CASSQGPSQGRETQYF
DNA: TGCGCCAGCAGCCAAGGACCATCACAGGGGCGAGAGACCCAGTACTTC

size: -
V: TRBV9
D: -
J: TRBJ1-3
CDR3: CASSAGGGHNSGNTIYF
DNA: TGTGCCAGCAGCGCCGGGGGGGGGCACAACTCTGGAAACACCATATATTTT

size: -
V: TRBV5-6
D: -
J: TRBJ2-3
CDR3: CASSLDGSTDTQYF
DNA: TGTGCCAGCAGCTTAGACGGCTCCACAGATACGCAGTATTTT

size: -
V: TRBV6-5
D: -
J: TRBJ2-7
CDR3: CASSELYEQYF
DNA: TGTGCCAGCAGTGAGCTGTACGAGCAGTACTTC

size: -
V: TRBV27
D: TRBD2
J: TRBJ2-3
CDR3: CASRPLVREADTQYF
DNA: TGTGCCAGCAGACCACTAGTACGGGAGGCAGATACGCAGTATTTT

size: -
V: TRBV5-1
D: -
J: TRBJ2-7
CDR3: CASSGDWDSYEQYF
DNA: TGCGCCAGCAGCGGGGACTGGGACTCCTACGAGCAGTACTTC

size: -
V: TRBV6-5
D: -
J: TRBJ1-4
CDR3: CASSYRTGVREKLFF
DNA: TGTGCCAGCAGTTACCGTACAGGTGTACGTGAAAAACTGTTTTTT

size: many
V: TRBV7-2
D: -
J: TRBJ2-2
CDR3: CASSSDTGELFF
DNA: TGTGCCAGCAGCTCCGACACCGGGGAGCTGTTTTTT

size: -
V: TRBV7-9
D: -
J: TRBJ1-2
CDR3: CASSSDRSGGYTF
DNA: TGTGCCAGCAGCTCTGACCGATCGGGTGGCTACACCTTC

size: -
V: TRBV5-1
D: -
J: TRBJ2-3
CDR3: CASSLEAIISTDTQYF
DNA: TGCGCCAGCAGCTTGGAGGCCATTATCAGCACAGATACGCAGTATTTT

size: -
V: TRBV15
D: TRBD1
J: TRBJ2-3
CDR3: CATSGQGSTDTQYF
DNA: TGTGCCACCAGCGGACAGGGGAGCACAGATACGCAGTATTTT

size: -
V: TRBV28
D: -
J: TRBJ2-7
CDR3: CASSLGAYEQYF
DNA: TGTGCCAGCAGTTTGGGAGCCTACGAGCAGTACTTC

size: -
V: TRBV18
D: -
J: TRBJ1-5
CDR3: CASSPGGASNQPQHF
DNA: TGTGCCAGCTCACCGGGAGGGGCTAGCAATCAGCCCCAGCATTTT

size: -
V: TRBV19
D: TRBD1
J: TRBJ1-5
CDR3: CASSIPAGGLPQHF
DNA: TGTGCCAGTAGTATACCGGCAGGGGGCCTGCCCCAGCATTTT

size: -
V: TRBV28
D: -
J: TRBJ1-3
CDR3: CASSLREAGNTIYF
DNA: TGTGCCAGCAGTCTCAGGGAAGCTGGAAACACCATATATTTT

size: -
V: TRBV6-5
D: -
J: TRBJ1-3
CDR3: CASSFGGASGNTIYF
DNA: TGTGCCAGCAGTTTCGGGGGCGCTTCTGGAAACACCATATATTTT

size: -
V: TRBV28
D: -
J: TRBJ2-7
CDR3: CASSFAGADEQYF
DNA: TGTGCCAGCAGTTTCGCAGGGGCGGACGAGCAGTACTTC

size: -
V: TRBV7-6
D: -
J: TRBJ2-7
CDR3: CASSLAGGVEQYF
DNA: TGTGCCAGCAGCTTAGCTGGAGGGGTCGAGCAGTACTTC

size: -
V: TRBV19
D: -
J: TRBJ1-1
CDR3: CASSIPSSPSSTEAFF
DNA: TGTGCCAGTAGTATACCCTCTTCCCCCTCCAGCACTGAAGCTTTCTTT

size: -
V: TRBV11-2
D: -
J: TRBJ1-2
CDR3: CASSFPLPSNYGYTF
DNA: TGTGCCAGCAGCTTTCCCCTGCCATCTAACTATGGCTACACCTTC

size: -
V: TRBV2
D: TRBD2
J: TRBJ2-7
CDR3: CASSEQTSGIYEQYF
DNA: TGTGCCAGCAGTGAACAGACTAGCGGGATTTACGAGCAGTACTTC

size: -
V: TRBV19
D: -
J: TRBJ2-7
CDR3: CASSYDSRSSYEQYF
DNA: TGTGCCAGTAGCTATGACAGTAGGAGCTCCTACGAGCAGTACTTC

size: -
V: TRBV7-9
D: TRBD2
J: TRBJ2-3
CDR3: CASSLLAGSTDTQYF
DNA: TGTGCCAGCAGCCTACTAGCGGGAAGCACAGATACGCAGTATTTT

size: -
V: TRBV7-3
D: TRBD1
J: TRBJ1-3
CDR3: CASSFKITGVPSSGNTIYF
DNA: TGTGCCAGCAGCTTCAAAATCACAGGGGTCCCGAGCTCTGGAAACACCATATATTTT

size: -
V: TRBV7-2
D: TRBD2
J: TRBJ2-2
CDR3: CASTAAGGMVTGELFF
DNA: TGTGCCAGCACCGCGGCGGGAGGGATGGTGACCGGGGAGCTGTTTTTT

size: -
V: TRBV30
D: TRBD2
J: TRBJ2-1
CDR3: CAWSVSGTSGRANEQFF
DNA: TGTGCCTGGAGTGTATCCGGGACTAGCGGGAGGGCCAATGAGCAGTTCTTC

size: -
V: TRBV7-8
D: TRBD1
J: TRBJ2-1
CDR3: CASSPRPGTGSGYNEQFF
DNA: TGTGCCAGCAGCCCTCGTCCCGGGACAGGGTCGGGGTACAATGAGCAGTTCTTC

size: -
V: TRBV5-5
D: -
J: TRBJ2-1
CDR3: CASSLGASVDNEQFF
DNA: TGTGCCAGCAGCTTGGGGGCTAGCGTGGACAATGAGCAGTTCTTC

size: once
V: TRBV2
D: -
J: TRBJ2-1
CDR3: CASSETQGGFAIEQFF
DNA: TGTGCCAGCAGTGAGACACAGGGGGGGTTTGCGATTGAGCAGTTCTTC

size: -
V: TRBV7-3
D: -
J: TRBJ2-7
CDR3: CASSLSGGAGSYEQYF
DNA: TGTGCCAGCAGCTTATCGGGCGGTGCAGGATCCTACGAGCAGTACTTC

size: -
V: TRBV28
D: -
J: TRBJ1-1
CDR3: CASSLIQGLNTEAFF
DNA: TGTGCCAGCAGTTTAATACAGGGCCTGAACACTGAAGCTTTCTTT

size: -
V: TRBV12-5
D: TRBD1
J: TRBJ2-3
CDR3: CASALQGADTQYF
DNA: TGTGCTAGTGCTTTACAGGGGGCAGATACGCAGTATTTT

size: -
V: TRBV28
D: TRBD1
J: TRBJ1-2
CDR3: CASSLSTGQGSFNYGYTF
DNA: TGTGCCAGCAGTTTGTCCACGGGACAGGGATCCTTTAACTATGGCTACACCTTC

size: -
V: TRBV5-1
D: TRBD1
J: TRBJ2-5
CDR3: CASRRQGGSSAETQYF
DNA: TGCGCCAGCAGAAGACAGGGGGGGAGTAGCGCGGAGACCCAGTACTTC